A selection of T cell receptor beta chains follows, all from one sample in a study of T cells after yellow fever vaccination. TCRdb re-analysed the 5' RACE reads in MiXCR, keeping a single row per CDR3 protein. Of under 600,000 distinct CDR3 sequences in the sample, less than 15% are singletons; the top ten hold over 12%. Sequenced here: PBMCs, sampled on the day of the yellow fever booster vaccination. These receptors were collected from a man aged 25 to 40 who received the YFV17D yellow fever vaccine. Both conserved end residues are part of each CDR3. A D gene is named only where the DNA matches it firmly. The listing skips clone size in some rows; elsewhere it reads once, few, many or a size class.

D	V	size	J	CDR3	DNA
TRBD1	TRBV4-3	-	TRBJ1-1	CASTRGQGSTEAFF	TGCGCCAGCACAAGGGGACAGGGATCCACTGAAGCTTTCTTT
-	TRBV3-1	few	TRBJ2-5	CASSHLLEGTQYF	TGTGCCAGCAGCCATCTGCTCGAGGGGACCCAGTACTTC
TRBD1	TRBV29-1	few	TRBJ1-1	CSVADVGGSDTEAFF	TGCAGCGTTGCAGACGTAGGGGGCAGCGACACTGAAGCTTTCTTT
-	TRBV3-1	few	TRBJ2-1	CASSQGFSGLHYNEQFF	TGTGCCAGCAGCCAAGGCTTTTCGGGACTCCACTACAATGAGCAGTTCTTC
TRBD2	TRBV7-2	few	TRBJ2-1	CASSLLAYSYNEQFF	TGTGCCAGCAGCCTACTAGCGTACTCCTACAATGAGCAGTTCTTC
-	TRBV20-1	few	TRBJ2-7	CSASAAPGEQYF	TGCAGTGCCTCAGCGGCGCCGGGCGAGCAGTACTTC
TRBD1	TRBV7-9	-	TRBJ1-1	CASSPRDRVNTEAFF	TGTGCCAGCTCCCCTAGGGACAGGGTGAACACTGAAGCTTTCTTT
TRBD1	TRBV18	-	TRBJ2-1	CASSPGTGALSYNEQFF	TGTGCCAGCTCACCAGGAACAGGGGCCCTCTCCTACAATGAGCAGTTCTTC
-	TRBV3-1	-	TRBJ1-1	CASSQAPARGAEAFF	TGTGCCAGCAGCCAAGCCCCGGCCCGAGGGGCTGAAGCTTTCTTT
-	TRBV3-1	few	TRBJ1-6	CASSQGGQLHF	TGTGCCAGCAGCCAAGGGGGCCAGCTCCACTTT
-	TRBV20-1	-	TRBJ1-1	CSARAEGGNTEAFF	TGCAGTGCTAGAGCGGAAGGCGGAAACACTGAAGCTTTCTTT
-	TRBV20-1	-	TRBJ2-2	CSAPPPGLFGELFF	TGCAGTGCGCCTCCCCCTGGTCTATTCGGGGAGCTGTTTTTT
-	TRBV29-1	many	TRBJ2-2	CSATGTSNTGELFF	TGCAGCGCGACCGGGACTTCTAACACCGGGGAGCTGTTTTTT
TRBD1	TRBV30	-	TRBJ2-7	CAFTGGAYEQYF	TGTGCCTTCACAGGGGGCGCGTACGAGCAGTACTTC
-	TRBV28	-	TRBJ2-7	CASSRTDEQYF	TGTGCCAGCAGTAGGACCGACGAGCAGTACTTC
TRBD2	TRBV15	few	TRBJ2-1	CATSNRLAGVDEQFF	TGTGCCACCAGCAACAGGCTAGCGGGGGTGGATGAGCAGTTCTTC
TRBD1	TRBV18	-	TRBJ2-3	CASSQGATVASSTDTQYF	TGTGCCAGCTCACAGGGGGCAACGGTTGCTTCTAGCACAGATACGCAGTATTTT
TRBD2	TRBV4-2	-	TRBJ2-3	CASSHGLAGPADTDTQYF	TGTGCCAGCAGCCATGGACTAGCGGGGCCCGCCGACACAGATACGCAGTATTTT
-	TRBV20-1	-	TRBJ2-7	CSAREQLSSYEQYF	TGCAGTGCCCGGGAGCAATTGAGCTCCTACGAGCAGTACTTC
-	TRBV12-3/TRBV12-4	-	TRBJ2-2	CASSRRMGPITGELFF	TGTGCCAGCAGTCGAAGGATGGGACCTATCACCGGGGAGCTGTTTTTT
-	TRBV18	many	TRBJ2-5	CASSSETQYF	TGTGCCAGCTCTTCAGAGACCCAGTACTTC
-	TRBV7-9	few	TRBJ1-5	CASSFGQGPGPQHF	TGTGCCAGCAGCTTTGGCCAGGGCCCAGGGCCCCAGCATTTT
TRBD1	TRBV5-1	-	TRBJ2-7	CASRYDRGFYEQYF	TGCGCCAGCAGATATGACAGGGGGTTCTACGAGCAGTACTTC
TRBD1	TRBV6-1	-	TRBJ1-1	CASSRELRTGAAFF	TGTGCCAGCAGTCGCGAATTGAGGACAGGGGCAGCTTTCTTT
-	TRBV14	-	TRBJ1-2	CASSQITGSGYTF	TGTGCCAGCAGCCAAATCACGGGATCTGGCTACACCTTC
-	TRBV6-1	-	TRBJ1-2	CASTPRTSDYGYTF	TGTGCCAGCACCCCCAGGACATCTGACTATGGCTACACCTTC
TRBD2	TRBV5-1	few	TRBJ2-7	CASGIGTTSAYEQYF	TGCGCCAGCGGAATAGGGACTACGTCCGCCTACGAGCAGTACTTC
TRBD1	TRBV15	few	TRBJ2-7	CATNRDRGPYEQYF	TGTGCCACCAATCGGGACAGGGGGCCCTACGAGCAGTACTTC
-	TRBV12-3/TRBV12-4	few	TRBJ2-1	CASSLSGLFNEQFF	TGTGCCAGCAGTTTATCTGGACTATTCAATGAGCAGTTCTTC
-	TRBV7-2	-	TRBJ2-3	CASSYVGGPTTNTQYF	TGTGCCAGCAGTTACGTAGGGGGGCCCACCACGAATACGCAGTATTTT
-	TRBV28	few	TRBJ2-2	CASSFLPSTGELFF	TGTGCCAGCAGCTTCCTCCCTTCAACCGGGGAGCTGTTTTTT
TRBD1	TRBV5-1	-	TRBJ1-1	CASSLARGQSMNTEAFF	TGCGCCAGCAGCTTGGCCAGGGGACAGAGCATGAACACTGAAGCTTTCTTT
TRBD2	TRBV11-2	few	TRBJ2-1	CASSPRLAGQQFF	TGTGCCAGCAGCCCTAGACTAGCGGGCCAGCAGTTCTTC